This T cell receptor (beta chain) was captured by sequencing in a study of T-cell reconstitution after alpha-beta-depleted transplantation in children. Findings of the study overall: Newly generated T cells supplied most T-cell counts and diversity one year post-transplant. Reports say that about two months after transplant, the alpha-beta T cells came out of several hundred graft clones that had expanded. Diversity of TCRbeta at day 60 was high in some patients, arising from surviving recipient T cells and thymic progenitors.

Points on this clonotype: Its antigen is currently unknown.

The authors prepared the TCRbeta library with unique molecular identifiers. MiXCR was run by TCRdb on the PCR reads, yielding one entry per CDR3 protein. The sample records fewer than 400,000 distinct CDR3 sequences, 23% being singletons. CDR1 is SGHTA and CDR2 is FQGNSA in the germline V gene. CDR3 length: 13 residues. Trimming stripped 6 bases from V and 7 bases from J, with 15 bases between. The chain joins TRBV7-2 to TRBJ2-5; D not resolved. Specimen: PBMCs, mostly from graft donor cells, collected 180 days after TCRalphabeta/CD19-depleted stem cell transplant. This TCR came from a male patient aged 10-17 years who had a stem cell transplant for acute lymphoblastic leukemia, so the T cells may come from the graft donor. CDR3 sequence (DNA): TGTGCCAGCAGTGACGCCCCCTTGGGGACCCAGTACTTC. It codes for CASSDAPLGTQYF. Complete variable domain (other parts from reference TRBV7-2 and TRBJ2-5): GAGVSQSPSNKVTEKGKDVELRCDPISGHTALYWYRQSLGQGLEFLIYFQGNSAPDKSGLPSDRFSAERTGGSVSTLTIQRTQQEDSAVYLCASSDAPLGTQYFGPGTRLLVL.